The rows below give T cell receptor beta chains drawn from one sample of a study of T-cell reconstitution after alpha-beta-depleted transplantation in children. TCRdb processed the PCR reads anew with MiXCR; each CDR3 protein has one entry. The repertoire consists of about 640,000 distinct CDR3 sequences, with around 16% occurring once and the leading ten covering approximately 1%. The source material was PBMCs from the stem cell graft donor, sampled from the stem cell graft. The receptors were sampled from a human donor who donated a stem cell graft to a child with acute myeloid leukemia. Each CDR3 is given without its conserved first and last residue.

V: TRBV20-1; J: TRBJ2-1; CDR3: SALPLSGGPYNEQF
V: TRBV7-2; J: TRBJ2-4; CDR3: ASSLMGAKNIQY
V: TRBV6-6; J: TRBJ2-5; CDR3: ASRGGPQETQY
V: TRBV20-1; J: TRBJ2-3; CDR3: SATLAGGSSTDTQY
V: TRBV20-1; J: TRBJ2-1; CDR3: SALDMSYNEQF
V: TRBV11-2; J: TRBJ2-1; CDR3: ASSFGGPVYNEQF
V: TRBV7-2; J: TRBJ1-1; CDR3: ASSSEGQLNTEAF
V: TRBV4-3; J: TRBJ2-3; CDR3: ASSLNALDTQY
V: TRBV29-1; J: TRBJ1-2; CDR3: SVEAIAGYT
V: TRBV30; J: TRBJ1-1; CDR3: AWSVQTYTEAF
V: TRBV7-2; J: TRBJ2-3; CDR3: AISLAYPTGSASTDTQY
V: TRBV30; J: TRBJ2-1; CDR3: AWSYGGGSYNEQF
V: TRBV29-1; J: TRBJ1-2; CDR3: SVGDIANYGYT
V: TRBV5-1; J: TRBJ2-1; CDR3: ASSEDPYGGQF
V: TRBV7-2; J: TRBJ1-2; CDR3: ASSLGGAEGYT
V: TRBV18; J: TRBJ2-7; CDR3: ASSPYYSRYEQY
V: TRBV12-3/TRBV12-4; J: TRBJ1-1; CDR3: ASTLGMVYEAF
V: TRBV10-3; J: TRBJ1-1; CDR3: AISGMGGQGTEAF
V: TRBV20-1; J: TRBJ2-1; CDR3: SARVFTVGVAYNEQF
V: TRBV20-1; J: TRBJ2-2; CDR3: SAGRGPNTGELF
V: TRBV6-1; J: TRBJ2-2; CDR3: ATSREVTGELF
V: TRBV12-3/TRBV12-4; J: TRBJ2-6; CDR3: ASRFEGNSGANVLT